These 20 T cell receptor beta chains share one sample of origin, sequenced in a study of beta chain features in type 1 diabetes. Study-level points and caveats: Within each of all four CD4+ subsets, Type 1 diabetes patients had TCRB CDR3s that were moderately but significantly shorter.

No cognate antigen is known for these TCRs. Isolated RNA was reverse transcribed in full, so expressed TCRB transcripts were sequenced. Measured with immunoSEQ multiplex PCR; TCRdb has only the in-frame clones, and not every one. The sample lists 200,000 to 250,000 clones; approximately 14% were seen once. Sequenced sample: naive CD4+ T cells from blood. The receptor set was obtained from a man aged 30-40 years with type 1 diabetes.

V and J are TRBV20-1 and TRBJ2-6, with D unclear. Germline-derived CDR1 and CDR2 are DFQATT and SNEGSKA (reference sequence). The length of the CDR3 is 11 residues. V was clipped by 7 bases and J by 4 bases, with 5 bases between them. Here the CDR3 reads CSGAGANVLTF. Here the CDR3 DNA reads TGCAGTGGGGCCGGGGCCAACGTCCTGACTTTC.

This clone showed up just a few times. The chain links TRBV5-1 to TRBJ2-1, with D possibly matching TRBD1 (6 bases). Trimming removed 2 bases at V and 0 bases at J, with 9 bases between. Per germline, CDR1 SGHRS and CDR2 YFSETQ. CDR3 length equals 15 residues. The CDR3 here is CASSFGRGSYNEQFF. The CDR3 nucleotides read TGCGCCAGCAGCTTCGGCAGGGGCTCCTACAATGAGCAGTTCTTC.

This clone has a handful of counts. The chain combines TRBV11-2 with TRBJ2-5; 15 bases align to TRBD2. Trimming removed 5 bases from V and 7 bases from J; junction bases left unmatched: 17. In germline, CDR1 is SGHAT, CDR2 FQNNGV. This CDR3 has 19 residues. The DNA for the CDR3 is TGTGCCAGCAGCGCAGGACTAGCGGGGGGGCAGAAGTTCGGAGGGACCCAGTACTTC. Translated, it gives CASSAGLAGGQKFGGTQYF.

This clone occurred a few times. Compared with germline, one end of the junction differs, possibly owing to a read error. This chain uses TRBV7-2 with TRBJ2-7; TRBD2 might be the D (5 bases). The germline gives CDR1 SGHTA, CDR2 FQGNSA. CDR3 length: 14 residues. CDR3 coding DNA: TGTGCCAGCAGTCCTTTTGGGAGCTCCCACGAGCAGTACTTC. Translation: CASSPFGSSHEQYF.

This clone was found a few times. This chain's CDR3 is CATSRVIGGRGTEAFF. The CDR3, as DNA: TGTGCCACCAGCAGAGTGATAGGTGGCCGGGGCACTGAAGCTTTCTTT. The gene calls are TRBV15 and TRBJ1-1; D unresolved. Germline lookup yields CDR1 LNHNV and CDR2 YYDKDF (reference sequence). The germline V and J ends were trimmed by 1 base and 4 bases, with 16 bases remaining between them. CDR3 length: 16 residues.

This clone was counted only a few times. The rearrangement links TRBV9 to TRBJ2-1; D may be TRBD1 (7 bases). This CDR3 has 16 amino acids. The V end was cut by 0 bases, the J end by 2 bases, with 12 bases between. Germline values: CDR1 SGDLS, CDR2 YYNGEE. The CDR3: CASSVATRGAYNEQFF. The CDR3 nucleotides read TGTGCCAGCAGCGTAGCTACCAGGGGGGCCTACAATGAGCAGTTCTTC.

This clone was detected only a few times. The CDR3 here is CASSGSGGRTDTQYF. As DNA, the CDR3 is TGTGCCAGCAGCGGCTCGGGGGGGAGAACAGATACGCAGTATTTT. The chain combines TRBV25-1 with TRBJ2-3; 8 bases align to TRBD2. The V segment lost 6 bases and the J segment 3 bases; nucleotides outside the gene matches: 8. Looked up from germline, CDR1 is MGHDK and CDR2 is SYGVNS. This CDR3 contains 15 residues.

This clone has more than one count but fewer than ten. The rearrangement links TRBV7-2 to TRBJ2-3; tentative D call: TRBD1 (5 bases). Trimming took 2 bases from V and 2 from J, leaving 11 bases between them. Germline V gives CDR1 SGHTA, CDR2 FQGNSA. The CDR3 spans 15 residues. CDR3 amino acids: CASSLQGSNTDTQYF. The CDR3 region has the DNA TGTGCCAGCAGCTTACAGGGCTCAAACACAGATACGCAGTATTTT.

This chain joins TRBV2 and TRBJ2-1; 10 nucleotides align to TRBD2. This CDR3 is 14 amino acids long. Trimming took 7 bases from V and 3 from J; bases not matched to a gene: 3. The germline gives CDR1 SNHLY, CDR2 FYNNEI. Here the CDR3 reads CASTQRGGYNEQFF. In DNA form, the CDR3 reads TGTGCCAGCACACAGCGGGGGGGCTACAATGAGCAGTTCTTC.

This clone was seen a few times. The rearrangement uses TRBV5-1 and TRBJ2-6; D unresolved. The CDR3 totals 14 residues. With 4 bases removed from V and 2 bases from J, the gap between germline ends came to 7 bases. Germline loops: CDR1 SGHRS, CDR2 YFSETQ. The CDR3 spells CASSPSAGANVLTF. CDR3 nucleotide sequence: TGCGCCAGCAGCCCCTCCGCTGGGGCCAACGTCCTGACTTTC.

This clone was detected a few times. This chain connects TRBV29-1 to TRBJ2-1; 7 bases map to TRBD2. The germline V gene has CDR1 SQVTM and CDR2 ANQGSEA. CDR3 length: 14 amino acids. Germline trimming cut 1 base from V and 9 bases from J; bases unmatched to any gene: 9. The CDR3 here is CSVEGAGVDGEQFF. The CDR3 DNA follows: TGCAGCGTTGAAGGGGCGGGAGTAGATGGTGAGCAGTTCTTC.

The chain has TRBV30 and TRBJ2-1; 10 bases fit TRBD2. V lost 2 bases to trimming and J lost 2 bases; unmatched junction nucleotides: 0. CDR3 length: 14 residues. Germline values: CDR1 GTSNPN, CDR2 SVGIG (reference sequence). The CDR3 bases are TGTGCCTGGAGTACTAGCGGGACCTACAATGAGCAGTTCTTC. It yields the protein CAWSTSGTYNEQFF.

The rearrangement links TRBV7-9 to TRBJ1-1, with D unclear. The germline CDR1 and CDR2 sequences are SEHNR and FQNEAQ (reference sequence). This CDR3 has 13 residues. Trimming took 5 bases from V and 1 from J, leaving 8 bases between them. CDR3 in DNA: TGTGCCAGCAGCCAACAAGAGAACACTGAAGCTTTCTTT. Encoded protein: CASSQQENTEAFF.

This clone was recorded a few times. This chain connects TRBV7-9 to TRBJ1-2; a possible D gene is TRBD1 (6 bases). CDR3 length equals 14 residues. CDR1 and CDR2 (germline): SEHNR, FQNEAQ (reference sequence). V gave up 2 bases and J gave up 5 bases, with 12 bases separating them. CDR3 protein: CASSLRGTVYGYTF. CDR3 bases: TGTGCCAGCAGCTTAAGGGGGACCGTATATGGCTACACCTTC.

J is TRBJ2-1 and V is TRBV30, with 8 bases matching TRBD1. Germline CDR1 is GTSNPN and CDR2 is SVGIG (reference sequence). The ends lost 0 bases at V and 9 bases at J; junction bases unmatched: 13. The CDR3 runs to 16 residues. Written as DNA, the CDR3 is TGTGCCTGGAGTGTACTCGGCAGGGGGCGTTTTACTGAGCAGTTCTTC. This sequence encodes CAWSVLGRGRFTEQFF.

V usage is TRBV25-1 and J usage is TRBJ2-2; D is uncertain. The CDR3 runs 13 residues. Trimming cost V 5 bases and J 2 bases, with 6 bases left between them. Germline V gene lookup returns CDR1 MGHDK and CDR2 SYGVNS. This CDR3 is CASSNRNTGELFF. CDR3 sequence (DNA): TGTGCCAGCAGTAACAGAAACACCGGGGAGCTGTTTTTT.

The chain links TRBV7-9 to TRBJ2-1; 9 bases agree with TRBD1. Trimming at V came to 5 bases and at J to 0 bases, leaving 5 bases not matched to a gene. CDR3 size: 16 residues. Germline V lookup: CDR1 SEHNR, CDR2 FQNEAQ (reference sequence). The CDR3 DNA sequence: TGTGCCAGCAGCCTAGGACAGGGGAGCTCCTACAATGAGCAGTTCTTC. This translates into CASSLGQGSSYNEQFF.

This clone was seen a handful of times. This rearrangement joins TRBV10-3 to TRBJ2-7; D is unclear. CDR3 length: 11 amino acids. The germline CDR1 and CDR2 sequences are ENHRY and SYGVKD. V was clipped by 8 bases and J by 6 bases, with 11 bases between them. This CDR3 is CAIAAVGEQYF. The CDR3 DNA sequence: TGTGCCATCGCGGCCGTTGGCGAGCAGTACTTC.

The rearrangement joins TRBV25-1 to TRBJ2-3; 12 nucleotides match TRBD2. CDR3 length equals 14 residues. Germline CDR1 MGHDK, CDR2 SYGVNS. With 4 bases clipped from V and 5 bases from J, the junction kept 1 base outside the gene matches. As DNA, the CDR3 is TGTGCCAGCAGTGCTAGCGGGAGGGGAGATACGCAGTATTTT. It yields the protein CASSASGRGDTQYF.

V usage is TRBV6-1 and J usage is TRBJ1-5; unclear D gene. Per the germline V gene, CDR1 is MNHNS and CDR2 is SASEGT. The V and J ends lost 5 bases and 5 bases respectively, with 7 bases between them. CDR3 size: 12 residues. The CDR3 DNA reads as TGTGCCAGCAGTTTTTTCGATCAGCCCCAGCATTTT. It translates to CASSFFDQPQHF.